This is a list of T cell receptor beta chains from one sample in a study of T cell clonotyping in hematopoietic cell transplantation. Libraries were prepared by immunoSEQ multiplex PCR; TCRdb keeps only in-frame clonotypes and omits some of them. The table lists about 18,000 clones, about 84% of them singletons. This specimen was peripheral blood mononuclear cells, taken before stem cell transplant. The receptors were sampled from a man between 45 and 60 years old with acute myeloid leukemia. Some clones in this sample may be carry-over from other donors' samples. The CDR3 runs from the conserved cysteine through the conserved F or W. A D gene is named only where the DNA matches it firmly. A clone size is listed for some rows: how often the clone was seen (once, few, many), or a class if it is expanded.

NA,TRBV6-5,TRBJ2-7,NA,CASSYGTDYEQYF,TGTGCCAGCAGTTATGGGACGGACTACGAGCAGTACTTC
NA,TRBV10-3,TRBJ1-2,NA,CAISAGVGYTF,TGTGCCATCAGTGCCGGGGTCGGCTACACCTTC
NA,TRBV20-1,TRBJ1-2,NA,CSAAEGYGYTF,TGCAGCGCCGCGGAGGGCTATGGCTACACCTTC
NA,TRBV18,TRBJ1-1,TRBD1,CASSTTGDTEAFF,TGTGCCAGCTCAACTACAGGGGACACTGAAGCTTTCTTT
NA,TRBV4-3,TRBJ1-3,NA,CASSQGSEGAGNTIYF,TGCGCCAGCAGCCAAGGCTCCGAGGGAGCAGGAAACACCATATATTTT
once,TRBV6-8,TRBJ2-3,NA,CASSLQSTDTQYF,TGTGCCAGCAGTCTTCAAAGCACAGATACGCAGTATTTT
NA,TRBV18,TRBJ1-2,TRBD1,CASSPVPGQGSYGYTF,TGTGCCAGCTCACCAGTCCCGGGACAGGGGAGCTATGGCTACACCTTC
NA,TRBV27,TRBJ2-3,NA,CASRYPSRGADTQYF,TGTGCCAGCCGTTATCCCTCCCGAGGGGCAGATACGCAGTATTTT
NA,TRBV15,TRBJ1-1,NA,CATSREVDTEAFF,TGTGCCACCAGCAGAGAGGTCGACACTGAAGCTTTCTTT
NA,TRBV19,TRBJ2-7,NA,CASSTNRYEQYF,TGTGCCAGTAGTACAAACAGATACGAGCAGTACTTC
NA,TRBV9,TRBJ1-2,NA,CASSAWGGPNYGYTF,TGTGCCAGCAGCGCATGGGGGGGCCCCAACTATGGCTACACCTTC
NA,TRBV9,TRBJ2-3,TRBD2,CASSVAGGLGDTQYF,TGTGCCAGCAGCGTAGCGGGGGGGCTGGGAGATACGCAGTATTTT
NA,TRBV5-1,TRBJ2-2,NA,CASSPYQPTGELFF,TGCGCCAGCAGCCCGTATCAACCGACCGGGGAGCTGTTTTTT
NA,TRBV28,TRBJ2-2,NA,CASSDMVRRTGELFF,TGTGCCAGCAGTGACATGGTACGGCGTACCGGGGAGCTGTTTTTT
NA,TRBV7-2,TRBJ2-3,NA,CASSFGGASTDTQYF,TGTGCCAGCAGCTTCGGCGGGGCAAGCACAGATACGCAGTATTTT
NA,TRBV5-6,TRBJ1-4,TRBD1,CASSAGQGWNEKLFF,TGTGCCAGCAGCGCGGGACAGGGCTGGAATGAAAAACTGTTTTTT